The 4 T cell receptor beta chains listed next were all sequenced from one sample in a study of regulatory T cells in long-lasting Graves disease. As to time point: newly diagnosed GD, antithyroid drugs for less than 3 months. Construction of the TCR library relied on RNA isolated from PBMCs. Investigators prepared the TCR beta libraries by applying iRepertoire HTBI primers and Arm-PCR of CDR3 regions. TCRdb processed the multiplex PCR reads anew with MiXCR; each CDR3 protein has one entry. The table lists hundreds of thousands of distinct CDR3 sequences, under 20% of them singletons. This sample was shared with a second study, whose subject was T cells in Graves' hyperthyroidism and ophthalmopathy.

Sequencing was performed on peripheral blood mononuclear cells (PBMCs), taken at new diagnosis, from a patient treated with antithyroid drugs. All receptors derive from a woman aged 25 to 39 with Graves disease.

This clonotype has a single count. This sequence may be a read error, since a much larger clone differs from it by one base. The chain is built from TRBV6-1 and TRBJ1-1, with D perhaps matching TRBD1 (5 bases). Looked up from germline, CDR1 is MNHNS and CDR2 is SASEGT. The CDR3 consists of 13 residues. V was trimmed by 6 bases and J by 1 base, leaving 9 bases between them. The CDR3 coding sequence is TGTGCCAGCAGCTGGGGACGGAACACTGAAGCTTTCTTT. As protein: CASSWGRNTEAFF.

Concerning this clonotype: This may stem from a read error, because a much larger clone lies one nucleotide away. The rearrangement joins TRBV27 to TRBJ2-1; TRBD1 or TRBD2 may be the D gene (5 bases each). CDR1 MNHEY and CDR2 SMNVEV come from the germline V gene (reference sequence). There are 13 residues in the CDR3. The CDR3 spells CASRSGTYNEQLF. CDR3 DNA: TGTGCCAGCAGATCTGGGACCTACAATGAGCAGCTCTTC.

This clonotype has just a few counts. The chain employs TRBV20-1 and TRBJ2-7; D might be TRBD1 or TRBD2, each matching 6 bases. Trimming took off 3 bases at V and 7 bases at J, with 16 bases between the two ends. Germline CDR1 and CDR2: DFQATT and SNEGSKA (reference sequence). The CDR3 consists of 13 residues. CDR3 amino acids: CSASTGASWEQYF. The CDR3 DNA reads as TGCAGTGCTAGTACGGGGGCCTCATGGGAGCAGTACTTC.

Remarks on this clonotype: A much larger clone lies one base from this, so it may be a read error. V is TRBV11-2 and J is TRBJ2-7, with 7 bases that match TRBD2. The CDR3 contains 17 residues. The V gene's germline CDR1 is SGHAT and CDR2 FQNNGV. V lost 5 bases and J lost 7; bases outside the gene matches: 20. For the CDR3, the DNA is TGTGCCAGCAGCCGAGAATTAAGCGGGAATTCCTACAATGAGCAGTACTTC. Its translation is CASSRELSGNSYNEQYF.